The present entry profiles one T cell receptor (beta chain) with its context. The target antigen is unknown. The data were taken from a study of cytomegalovirus exposure and HLA in healthy donors. PCR involved 60 Vbeta and 13 Jbeta primers. TCRdb's table, derived via immunoSEQ multiplex PCR, lists solely in-frame clones and lacks some. The data contain roughly 120,000 clones, around three quarters of them singletons. The J segment lost 0 bases and the V segment lost 4 bases, leaving 17 bases of the junction unmatched. This CDR3 spans 19 amino acids. The germline V gene encodes CDR1 SQVTM and CDR2 ANQGSEA. Study-wide findings and caveats: When the data were analyzed later, several of the most significant clusters appeared to be linked to common viral pathogens.

V usage is TRBV29-1 and J usage is TRBJ2-7; 11 bases map to TRBD2. The sequence was collected from a man aged 18 to 29 in good health and CMV-seronegative. The sequenced material came from PBMCs. The CDR3 region has the DNA TGCAGCGTTGTGCACCCCGGGACTAGCGGATTGGTGGTCTCCTACGAGCAGTACTTC. Translating gives CSVVHPGTSGLVVSYEQYF.